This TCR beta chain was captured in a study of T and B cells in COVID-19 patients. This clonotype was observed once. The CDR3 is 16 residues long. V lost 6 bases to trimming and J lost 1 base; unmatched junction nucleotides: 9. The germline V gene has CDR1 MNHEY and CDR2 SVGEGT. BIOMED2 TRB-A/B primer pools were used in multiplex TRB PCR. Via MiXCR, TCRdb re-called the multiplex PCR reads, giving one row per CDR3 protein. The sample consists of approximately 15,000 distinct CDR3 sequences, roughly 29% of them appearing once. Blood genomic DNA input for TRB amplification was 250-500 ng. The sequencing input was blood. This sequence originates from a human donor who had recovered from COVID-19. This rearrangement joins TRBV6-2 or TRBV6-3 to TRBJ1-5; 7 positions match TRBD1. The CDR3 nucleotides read TGTGCCAGCAGCCCTGCGACAGGGAGAAGCAATCAGCCCCAGCATTTT. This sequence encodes CASSPATGRSNQPQHF.